A single sample is the source of the 6 T cell receptor beta chains below, sequenced in a study of blood T cell repertoires in COVID-19. Produced via immunoSEQ multiplex PCR; TCRdb's table is partial and in-frame only. The table shows 80,000 to 90,000 clones, with more than 75% occurring only once. What was sequenced was peripheral blood. These receptors originate from a man in his forties with acute or convalescent COVID-19.

This chain links TRBV6-1 with TRBJ1-3; D unresolved. The CDR3 has 14 residues. V shed 1 base and J shed 4 bases, with 8 bases lying between them. Germline lookup yields CDR1 MNHNS and CDR2 SASEGT. Written as DNA, the CDR3 is TGTGCCAGCAGTGAAGGCACAGCCGGAAACACCATATATTTT. Encoded protein: CASSEGTAGNTIYF.

J is TRBJ2-2 and V is TRBV7-3; TRBD2 might be the D (5 bases). V gave up 5 bases and J gave up 2 bases, with 12 bases separating them. The germline CDR1 and CDR2 sequences are SGHTA and FQGTGA. This CDR3 has 15 amino acids. Here the CDR3 DNA reads TGTGCCAGCAGCCCGGGAAGGCGAAACACCGGGGAGCTGTTTTTT. Protein: CASSPGRRNTGELFF.

The rearrangement joins TRBV6-4 to TRBJ1-6; 7 bases align to TRBD1. This CDR3 spans 15 amino acids. Unmatched junction bases numbered 3, after V lost 0 bases and J lost 7 bases. Germline V CDR1 and CDR2: MRHNA, SNTAGT. In DNA, the CDR3 is TGTGCCAGCAGTGACTCGCCCAGGGGGAATTCACCCCTCCACTTT. This gives the protein CASSDSPRGNSPLHF.

The chain carries TRBV2 and TRBJ2-1, with 9 bases lining up with TRBD2. This CDR3 is 13 amino acids long. Germline V gene data show CDR1 as SNHLY and CDR2 as FYNNEI. The J segment lost 6 bases and the V segment lost 8 bases, leaving 5 bases of the junction unmatched. The CDR3 spells CASEASGTNEQFF. In nucleotides, the CDR3 is TGTGCCAGCGAGGCTAGCGGGACCAATGAGCAGTTCTTC.

The rearrangement links TRBV2 to TRBJ1-1; D gene uncertain. The CDR3 is 12 amino acids. Germline V lookup: CDR1 SNHLY, CDR2 FYNNEI. The V and J ends lost 5 bases and 0 bases respectively, with 4 bases between them. CDR3 bases: TGTGCCAGCAGTTACATGAACACTGAAGCTTTCTTT. Residues: CASSYMNTEAFF.

The rearrangement uses TRBV6-1 and TRBJ2-7; D is unclear. Germline loops: CDR1 MNHNS, CDR2 SASEGT. The CDR3 extends over 13 amino acids. V shed 2 bases and J shed 5 bases, with 10 bases lying between them. DNA for the CDR3: TGTGCCAGCAGTGAACCCTTCCTCGACGAGCAGTACTTC. The encoded protein is CASSEPFLDEQYF.